This record covers a single TCR beta chain. The source of the sample is a study of blood T cell repertoires in COVID-19. The CDR3 consists of 14 residues. Germline V lookup: CDR1 MDHEN, CDR2 SYDVKM. V was clipped by 3 bases and J by 4 bases; unmatched bases: 5. The repertoire was sequenced with immunoSEQ multiplex PCR; TCRdb's copy has only in-frame clones and lacks some. The table records roughly 290,000 clones, nearly 90% of them present only once. Sequencing input: PBMCs or T cells enriched from blood (not recorded which). The chain uses TRBV28 and TRBJ2-7, with 8 bases identical to TRBD2. The sequence came from a young woman with acute COVID-19. The CDR3 bases are TGTGCCAGCAGTTTGGCTAGCGGGCTTTACGAGCAGTACTTC. Protein sequence: CASSLASGLYEQYF.